The clone carrying this T cell receptor beta chain showed up many times. Its specificity is not known. The time point is: patch test 1, 2 weeks after DPC sensitization. Treatment denoted: therapeutic diphenylcyclopropenone sensitization with weekly scalp DPC. TCRdb independently ran MiXCR on the RACE reads; one entry per CDR3 protein. Among around 100,000 distinct CDR3 sequences listed, roughly 9.6% were seen once. The CDR3 contains 14 residues. The germline CDR1 and CDR2 sequences are KGHSH and LQKENI. V lost 8 bases and J lost 3; bases outside the gene matches: 9. This sample was taken from a study of human T cells and chemical hapten exposure. Study-wide context: Throughout the approximately 25-week study, diphenylcyclopropenone was applied weekly to the patients' scalps. Notes on the study in general: Patch test score rose with PT1 expanded TCRs, significant at 8, 16, 32, not 4. Alopecia was present in the donors, so their immune response may differ from healthy people's.

Sequenced here: whole blood, sampled in connection with sensitization to the hapten diphenylcyclopropenone (DPC). The chain has TRBV18 and TRBJ2-7; 8 positions agree with TRBD1. The sequence was obtained from a woman in her thirties or forties with alopecia areata. Some clones in this sample may be carry-over from other donors' samples. The CDR3 spells CASLLDRGNYEQYF. CDR3 DNA: TGTGCCAGCCTACTAGACAGGGGTAACTACGAGCAGTACTTC.